These 12 T cell receptor beta chains came from one sample sequenced in a study of blood T cell repertoires in COVID-19. Some clones are missing from TCRdb's copy, which holds only in-frame ones; the method was immunoSEQ multiplex PCR. Among 270,000 or so clones listed, under 90% were seen once. The sample comprised peripheral blood. These receptors came from a young woman with COVID-19, enrolled during active disease.

The chain employs TRBV2 and TRBJ2-3; perhaps TRBD1 as D (6 bases). The germline V gene has CDR1 SNHLY and CDR2 FYNNEI. The CDR3 contains 16 residues. The V gene lost 2 bases and the J gene lost 3 bases, with 15 bases spanning the gap. The CDR3: CASSETAAGETDTQYF. The CDR3 bases are TGTGCCAGCAGTGAAACGGCGGCAGGGGAAACAGATACGCAGTATTTT.

This chain links TRBV18 with TRBJ1-2, with 8 positions matching TRBD1. The CDR3 length is 15 residues. Per the germline V gene, CDR1 is KGHSH and CDR2 is LQKENI. Losses at the gene ends were 3 bases for V and 4 bases for J; bases not matched to a gene: 7. CDR3 region: CASSPRDRIFYGYTF. Here the CDR3 DNA reads TGTGCCAGCTCACCCCGGGACAGGATCTTCTATGGCTACACCTTC.

The chain uses TRBV5-1 and TRBJ2-2, with TRBD2 matching over 9 bases. The CDR3 loop spans 15 amino acids. The ends lost 2 bases at V and 4 bases at J; junction bases unmatched: 3. Germline V gene sequence: CDR1 SGHRS, CDR2 YFSETQ. CDR3 region: CASSLSGGSTGELFF. CDR3 sequence (DNA): TGCGCCAGCAGCTTAAGCGGGGGGAGCACCGGGGAGCTGTTTTTT.

The chain uses TRBV5-4 and TRBJ1-4; 7 positions agree with TRBD1. The V segment lost 4 bases and the J segment 8 bases; nucleotides outside the gene matches: 5. The CDR3 covers 13 residues. Germline assignment: CDR1 SGHNT and CDR2 YYREEE (reference sequence). CDR3 sequence reads: CASSTGTVEKLFF. CDR3 sequence (DNA): TGTGCCAGCAGCACGGGGACAGTGGAAAAACTGTTTTTT.

The rearrangement uses TRBV4-1 and TRBJ2-1; no definite D call. Germline V gene lookup returns CDR1 MGHRA and CDR2 YSYEKL. V dropped 3 bases and J dropped 8 bases, with 5 bases sitting between them. There are 11 residues in the CDR3. CDR3 bases: TGCGCCAGCAGCCAGGGCTATGAGCAGTTCTTC. Its protein is CASSQGYEQFF.

This clone was counted a single time. The CDR3 loop is CASSLRGTNYGYTF. The CDR3 bases are TGTGCCAGCAGCTTGAGGGGTACTAACTATGGCTACACCTTC. The genes are TRBV5-6 and TRBJ1-2, with D perhaps TRBD1 (5 bases). This CDR3 region has 14 residues. Germline values: CDR1 SGHDT, CDR2 YYEEEE. The ends were cut back, 1 base at V and 0 bases at J, with 7 bases in the middle. Complete variable domain (other parts from reference TRBV5-6 and TRBJ1-2): DAGVTQSPTHLIKTRGQQVTLRCSPKSGHDTVSWYQQALGQGPQFIFQYYEEEERQRGNFPDRFSGHQFPNYSSELNVNALLLGDSALYLCASSLRGTNYGYTFGSGTRLTVV.

The chain couples TRBV5-1 to TRBJ2-3; TRBD2 matches 12 bases. This CDR3 is built from 18 residues. The germline V gene encodes CDR1 SGHRS and CDR2 YFSETQ. The V and J ends lost 0 bases and 1 base, in that order; junction bases with no gene match: 6. CDR3 sequence reads: CASSLGLAGGPGTDTQYF. CDR3 coding DNA: TGCGCCAGCAGCTTGGGGCTAGCGGGGGGGCCGGGCACAGATACGCAGTATTTT. Combining the CDR3 with reference TRBV5-1 and TRBJ2-3 gives the whole variable domain KAGVTQTPRYLIKTRGQQVTLSCSPISGHRSVSWYQQTPGQGLQFLFEYFSETQRNKGNFPGRFSGRQFSNSRSEMNVSTLELGDSALYLCASSLGLAGGPGTDTQYFGPGTRLTVL.

This clone was observed a handful of times. This chain links TRBV7-6 with TRBJ1-4; D unclear. This CDR3 spans 16 amino acids. Between the trimmed V and J ends, which lost 0 bases and 7 bases, there was a span of 15 bases. Germline V gene data show CDR1 as SGHVS and CDR2 as FNYEAQ. The CDR3 coding sequence is TGTGCCAGCAGCTTAGCGCAGGTTACAGCTGCTGAAAAACTGTTTTTT. Protein product: CASSLAQVTAAEKLFF.

This clone is medium-sized within its sample. The chain carries TRBV5-1 and TRBJ1-2, with unresolved D. V lost 5 bases and J lost 3, with 11 bases in between. This CDR3 contains 13 residues. Germline V CDR1 and CDR2: SGHRS, YFSETQ. The CDR3 here is CASSFDSYYGYTF. For the CDR3, the DNA is TGCGCCAGCAGTTTCGACTCCTACTATGGCTACACCTTC.

This clone was found a few times. J is TRBJ1-2 and V is TRBV29-1; D is unclear. The V gene's germline CDR1 is SQVTM and CDR2 ANQGSEA. The CDR3 loop spans 12 amino acids. CDR3 protein: CTSTEGDYGYTF. The DNA for the CDR3 is TGCACCTCAACCGAGGGTGACTATGGCTACACCTTC.

For the CDR3, the DNA is TGTGCCAGCAGCCCGCAGACAGGTGTAGGTGAAAAACTGTTTTTT. Translation: CASSPQTGVGEKLFF. The chain joins TRBV7-9 to TRBJ1-4, with TRBD1 as a possible D gene (6 bases). V lost 5 bases, J lost 7 bases, and 17 bases lay in between. The CDR3 extends over 15 amino acids. The germline V gene encodes CDR1 SEHNR and CDR2 FQNEAQ (reference sequence).

The gene calls are TRBV12-3 or TRBV12-4 and TRBJ1-2; D is possibly TRBD1 (6 bases). Trimming took 11 bases from V and 4 from J, leaving 14 bases between them. CDR3 length: 12 amino acids. The CDR3 loop is CAVERGSYGYTF. In DNA form, the CDR3 reads TGTGCCGTAGAGAGGGGGTCCTATGGCTACACCTTC.